These 24 T cell receptor beta chains were all obtained from the same sample, sequenced in a study of blood T cell repertoires in COVID-19. The table came from immunoSEQ multiplex PCR; TCRdb's copy has only in-frame clones and leaves some out. The sample contains some 220,000 clones, roughly 84% of which appear only once. Sequencing input: peripheral blood. These receptors were taken from a woman aged 55-75 years with acute or convalescent COVID-19.

The V gene is TRBV7-2, the J gene TRBJ1-1; D unclear. The germline V gene encodes CDR1 SGHTA and CDR2 FQGNSA. The CDR3 runs 14 residues. V was clipped by 4 bases and J by 7 bases, with 16 bases between them. The CDR3 sequence is CASSSSRQVGEAFF. CDR3 nucleotide sequence: TGTGCCAGCAGCTCCTCTCGGCAGGTCGGTGAAGCTTTCTTT.

As for this clone: Other DNA sequences in the sample encode the same CDR3. The chain joins TRBV12-3 or TRBV12-4 to TRBJ1-2; the D gene is possibly TRBD1 (6 bases). V lost 1 base and J lost 8, with 11 bases in between. CDR3 size: 13 residues. The CDR3 nucleotides read TGTGCCAGCAGTTTAGATCCGGGGGGCGGCTACACCTTC. Translating it yields CASSLDPGGGYTF.

The chain couples TRBV3-1 (or the pseudogene TRBV3-2) to TRBJ2-3; possibly TRBD1 for D (6 bases). Germline lookup yields CDR1 LGHDT and CDR2 YNNKEL (reference sequence). V gave up 4 bases and J gave up 6 bases, with 20 bases separating them. This CDR3 comprises 16 residues. This CDR3 is CASSLGLAHRGDTQYF. The CDR3 DNA sequence: TGTGCCAGCAGCCTGGGATTGGCGCATAGGGGGGATACGCAGTATTTT.

The gene calls are TRBV10-3 and TRBJ1-1, with TRBD1 matching over 9 bases. CDR1 is ENHRY, CDR2 SYGVKD, per germline. The junction had 8 bases not matched to a gene; V was cut back by 4 bases and J by 5 bases. This CDR3 spans 15 amino acids. DNA of the CDR3: TGTGCCATCAGTGGTGACAGGGGGAGTTCTACTGAAGCTTTCTTT. This codes for CAISGDRGSSTEAFF.

V gene TRBV7-8 combines with J gene TRBJ1-4, with a possible D match to TRBD1 (5 bases). Germline V lookup: CDR1 SGHVS, CDR2 FQNEAQ. CDR3 length: 12 amino acids. The V end lost 8 bases, the J end lost 10 bases, and 14 bases lay between the germline ends. The CDR3 DNA sequence: TGTGCCAGCGAAGCGACGGGGGGAAAACTGTTTTTT. Translated: CASEATGGKLFF.

V and J are TRBV18 and TRBJ1-1, with a tentative D call TRBD1 (6 bases). Per the germline V gene, CDR1 is KGHSH and CDR2 is LQKENI. The V end was cut by 1 base, the J end by 6 bases, with 18 bases between. The CDR3 is made up of 16 amino acids. CDR3 amino acids: CASSPLMAGAGAEAFF. Written as DNA, the CDR3 is TGTGCCAGCTCACCACTCATGGCAGGGGCTGGGGCTGAAGCTTTCTTT.

V and J are TRBV5-6 and TRBJ1-1; perhaps TRBD1 as D (6 bases). Germline V gives CDR1 SGHDT, CDR2 YYEEEE. The CDR3 length is 15 residues. The V gene lost 4 bases and the J gene lost 0 bases, with 13 bases spanning the gap. CDR3 nucleotide sequence: TGTGCCAGCAGCGAACAGGGAGTCCTGAACACTGAAGCTTTCTTT. Translating gives CASSEQGVLNTEAFF.

The rearrangement uses TRBV6-5 and TRBJ1-3; no clear D. Germline loops: CDR1 MNHEY, CDR2 SVGAGI. V dropped 8 bases and J dropped 0 bases, with 8 bases sitting between them. CDR3 size: 13 residues. This CDR3 reads CASGSNSGNTIYF. The CDR3 DNA follows: TGTGCCAGCGGTTCAAACTCTGGAAACACCATATATTTT.

The CDR3 loop is CASRARGEAFF. CDR3 coding DNA: TGTGCCAGCCGCGCCCGGGGGGAAGCTTTCTTT. The genes are TRBV6-5 and TRBJ1-1; the D gene is possibly TRBD1 (5 bases). V was pared by 8 bases and J by 8 bases, with 12 bases between. Germline assignment: CDR1 MNHEY and CDR2 SVGAGI. This CDR3 is 11 amino acids long.

V usage is TRBV4-2 and J usage is TRBJ2-4; TRBD2 agrees at 9 bases. In germline, CDR1 is LGHNA, CDR2 YNFKEQ. The CDR3 is 17 residues long. V dropped 0 bases and J dropped 1; count of bases not matched to a gene: 4. The chain's CDR3 is CASSQEGTSGAKNIQYF. DNA for the CDR3: TGTGCCAGCAGCCAAGAGGGAACTAGCGGGGCCAAAAACATTCAGTACTTC.

The chain recombines TRBV5-1 with TRBJ1-1; TRBD1 matches 9 bases. There are 15 residues in the CDR3. Trimming removed 3 bases from V and 5 bases from J; junction bases left unmatched: 8. Germline CDR1 is SGHRS and CDR2 is YFSETQ. DNA for the CDR3: TGCGCCAGCAGCTCAAACAGGGGGCGCCGGACTGAAGCTTTCTTT. Translated: CASSSNRGRRTEAFF.

The rearrangement joins TRBV10-1 to TRBJ2-3; 7 nucleotides match TRBD2. CDR1 is WNHNN, CDR2 SYGVQD, per germline (reference sequence). This CDR3 comprises 17 residues. V was clipped by 5 bases and J by 1 base; unmatched bases: 12. CDR3 region: CASSRSGVPPGTDTQYF. The CDR3 DNA sequence: TGCGCCAGCAGTCGGAGCGGGGTACCTCCTGGCACAGATACGCAGTATTTT.

The CDR3 DNA sequence: TGTGCCAGCAGTCGGGGGGGCGTTGGGCGCATCGAGCAGTACTTC. Translating it yields CASSRGGVGRIEQYF. The chain links TRBV28 to TRBJ2-7; 8 bases are shared with TRBD2. V shed 5 bases, J shed 6 bases, and the junction held 12 bases outside the gene matches. Germline V gives CDR1 MDHEN, CDR2 SYDVKM. The CDR3 spans 15 residues.

The chain recombines TRBV12-5 with TRBJ1-4; possibly TRBD1 for D (6 bases). The germline V and J ends were trimmed by 1 base and 14 bases, with 11 bases remaining between them. CDR3 length equals 12 residues. In germline, CDR1 is LGHNT, CDR2 FRNRAP. CDR3 nucleotides: TGTGCTAGTGGTTTGGGGAACAGGGCCCTGTTTTTT. Protein: CASGLGNRALFF. The whole variable domain, filled in from reference TRBV12-5 and TRBJ1-4, reads DARVTQTPRHKVTEMGQEVTMRCQPILGHNTVFWYRQTMMQGLELLAYFRNRAPLDDSGMPKDRFSAEMPDATLATLKIQPSEPRDSAVYFCASGLGNRALFFGSGTQLSVL.

The chain has TRBV19 and TRBJ1-5; TRBD1 matches at 7 bases. CDR1 is LNHDA, CDR2 SQIVND, per germline (reference sequence). The CDR3 runs to 14 residues. Trimming cost V 9 bases and J 0 bases; bases outside gene matches: 5. The CDR3 loop reads CASRTGGSNQPQHF. CDR3 bases: TGTGCCAGCCGGACAGGCGGTAGCAATCAGCCCCAGCATTTT.

Note on this clone: At the DNA level, this CDR3 is encoded by other sequences in the same sample as well. V is TRBV3-1 (or the pseudogene TRBV3-2) and J is TRBJ1-3; D uncertain. The CDR3 has 14 residues. V was trimmed by 4 bases and J by 0 bases, leaving 7 bases between them. Germline CDR1 reads LGHDT; CDR2 reads YNNKEL (reference sequence). CDR3 in amino acids: CASSPTGSGNTIYF. As DNA, the CDR3 is TGTGCCAGCAGCCCGACGGGCTCTGGAAACACCATATATTTT.

CDR3 DNA sequence: TGCAGCGTTGTGGGACAGGGGGGGAACACTGAAGCTTTCTTT. It is translated as CSVVGQGGNTEAFF. The V gene is TRBV29-1, the J gene TRBJ1-1; the match to TRBD1 covers 11 bases. V trimming: 4 bases; J trimming: 1 base; junction bases outside the gene matches: 2. The CDR3 consists of 14 residues. Germline CDR1 is SQVTM and CDR2 is ANQGSEA.

J is TRBJ1-4 and V is TRBV6-5, with D hard to call. The germline V and J ends were trimmed by 6 bases and 3 bases, with 8 bases remaining between them. CDR3 length: 13 residues. From germline, CDR1 is MNHEY and CDR2 SVGAGI. CDR3 bases: TGTGCCAGCAGGGCAGTTTCTAATGAAAAACTGTTTTTT. Translating gives CASRAVSNEKLFF.

The CDR3 bases are TGTGCCAGCAACCGGGGGGCGCTAGCGGGGAAAGAGACCCAGTACTTC. It translates to CASNRGALAGKETQYF. V gene TRBV2 combines with J gene TRBJ2-5; 9 bases align to TRBD2. Germline loops: CDR1 SNHLY, CDR2 FYNNEI. This CDR3 spans 16 amino acids. With V trimmed by 7 bases and J by 3 bases, 12 bases remained unmatched.

The chain joins TRBV7-9 to TRBJ2-1, with 9 nucleotides matching TRBD2. CDR1 is SEHNR and CDR2 is FQNEAQ in the germline V gene (reference sequence). V dropped 8 bases and J dropped 6; count of bases not matched to a gene: 11. This CDR3 spans 15 amino acids. The CDR3: CASAPGLAGSNEQFF. DNA of the CDR3: TGTGCCAGCGCCCCGGGGCTAGCGGGGTCCAATGAGCAGTTCTTC.

The chain combines TRBV7-8 with TRBJ2-1, with D maybe TRBD1 (6 bases). From germline, CDR1 is SGHVS and CDR2 FQNEAQ. The CDR3 loop spans 14 amino acids. V lost 4 bases, J lost 3 bases, and 10 bases lay in between. The CDR3 sequence: CASSSGASYNEQFF. The CDR3 region has the DNA TGTGCCAGCAGCTCAGGGGCTAGCTACAATGAGCAGTTCTTC.

The chain links TRBV7-9 to TRBJ1-3; no clear D. CDR1 and CDR2 (germline): SEHNR, FQNEAQ (reference sequence). The CDR3 totals 14 residues. Trimming took off 5 bases at V and 1 base at J, with 9 bases between the two ends. The CDR3 DNA reads as TGTGCCAGCAGCCTCGACACTTCTGGAAACACCATATATTTT. Protein sequence: CASSLDTSGNTIYF.

This clone was recorded only once. CDR3 region: CASSSLSGPQHF. The DNA for the CDR3 is TGTGCCAGCAGCTCCCTTTCGGGACCCCAGCATTTT. This sequence joins TRBV7-9 and TRBJ1-5; D uncertain. Germline CDR1 SEHNR, CDR2 FQNEAQ (reference sequence). V lost 4 bases to trimming and J lost 10 bases, with 11 bases between them. This CDR3 has 12 amino acids.

The rearrangement uses TRBV5-4 and TRBJ2-7; tentative D call: TRBD2 (6 bases). This CDR3 comprises 15 residues. The V gene lost 3 bases and the J gene lost 1 base, with 14 bases spanning the gap. From germline, CDR1 is SGHNT and CDR2 YYREEE (reference sequence). The CDR3 loop reads CASSSRQTRSYEQYF. The DNA for the CDR3 is TGTGCCAGCAGCTCACGACAGACTAGATCCTACGAGCAGTACTTC.